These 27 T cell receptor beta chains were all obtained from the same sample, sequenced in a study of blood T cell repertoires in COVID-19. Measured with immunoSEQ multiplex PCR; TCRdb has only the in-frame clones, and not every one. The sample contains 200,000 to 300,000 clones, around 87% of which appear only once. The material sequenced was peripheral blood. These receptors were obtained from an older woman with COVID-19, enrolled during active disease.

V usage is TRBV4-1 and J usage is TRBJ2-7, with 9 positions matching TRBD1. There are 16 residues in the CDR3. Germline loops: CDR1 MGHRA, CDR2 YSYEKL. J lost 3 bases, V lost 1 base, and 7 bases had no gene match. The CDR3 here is CASSQGSATGGYEQYF. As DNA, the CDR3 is TGCGCCAGCAGCCAAGGTTCGGCGACAGGGGGCTACGAGCAGTACTTC.

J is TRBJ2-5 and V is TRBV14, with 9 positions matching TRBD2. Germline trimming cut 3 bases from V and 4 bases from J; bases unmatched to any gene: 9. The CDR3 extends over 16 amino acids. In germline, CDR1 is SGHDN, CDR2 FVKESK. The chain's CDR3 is CASSQRGSSGIETQYF. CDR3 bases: TGTGCCAGCAGCCAGAGAGGGTCTAGCGGGATAGAGACCCAGTACTTC.

The CDR3 nucleotides are TGTGCCAGCAACCCTTTAGGGGAGGGGGATGAAAAACTGTTTTTT. Its translation: CASNPLGEGDEKLFF. The rearrangement links TRBV2 to TRBJ1-4; TRBD1 might be the D (6 bases). Trimming took off 7 bases at V and 6 bases at J, with 18 bases between the two ends. The CDR3 runs to 15 residues. Germline values: CDR1 SNHLY, CDR2 FYNNEI.

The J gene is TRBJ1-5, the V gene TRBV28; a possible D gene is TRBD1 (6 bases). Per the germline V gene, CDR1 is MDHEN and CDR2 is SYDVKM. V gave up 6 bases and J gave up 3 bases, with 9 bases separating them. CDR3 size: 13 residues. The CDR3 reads CASRPGDNQPQHF. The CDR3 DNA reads TGTGCCAGCAGACCAGGGGACAATCAGCCCCAGCATTTT. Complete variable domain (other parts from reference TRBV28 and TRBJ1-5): DVKVTQSSRYLVKRTGEKVFLECVQDMDHENMFWYRQDPGLGLRLIYFSYDVKMKEKGDIPEGYSVSREKKERFSLILESASTNQTSMYLCASRPGDNQPQHFGDGTRLSIL.

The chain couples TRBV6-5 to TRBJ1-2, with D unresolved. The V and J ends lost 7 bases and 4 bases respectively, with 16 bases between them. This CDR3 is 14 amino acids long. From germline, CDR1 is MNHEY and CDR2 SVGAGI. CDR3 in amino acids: CASTGRGRPYGYTF. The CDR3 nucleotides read TGTGCCAGCACGGGCAGAGGGAGACCCTATGGCTACACCTTC.

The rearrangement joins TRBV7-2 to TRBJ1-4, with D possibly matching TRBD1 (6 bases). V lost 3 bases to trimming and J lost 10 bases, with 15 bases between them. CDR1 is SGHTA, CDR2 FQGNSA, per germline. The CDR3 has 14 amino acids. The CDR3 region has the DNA TGTGCCAGCAGCTTCGGCAGGGGCGAAGGAAAACTGTTTTTT. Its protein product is CASSFGRGEGKLFF.

This chain's CDR3 is CASSPVSSYEQYF. The CDR3 DNA is TGTGCCAGCTCACCCGTGAGCTCCTACGAGCAGTACTTC. This chain links TRBV18 with TRBJ2-7; D uncertain. Germline CDR1 reads KGHSH; CDR2 reads LQKENI. V was clipped by 3 bases and J by 0 bases, with 6 bases between them. The CDR3 spans 13 residues.

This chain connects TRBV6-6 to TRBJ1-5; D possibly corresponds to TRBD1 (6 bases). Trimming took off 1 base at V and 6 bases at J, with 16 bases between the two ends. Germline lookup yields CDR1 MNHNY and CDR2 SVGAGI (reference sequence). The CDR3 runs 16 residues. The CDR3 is CASSYLLQGFSQPQHF. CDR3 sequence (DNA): TGTGCCAGCAGTTACTTACTACAGGGATTCTCTCAGCCCCAGCATTTT.

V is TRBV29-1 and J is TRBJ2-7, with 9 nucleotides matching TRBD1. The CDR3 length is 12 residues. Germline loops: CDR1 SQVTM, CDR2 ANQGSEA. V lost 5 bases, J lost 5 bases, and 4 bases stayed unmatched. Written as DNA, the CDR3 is TGCAGCGTTCAGGGACAGGGAGACGAGCAGTACTTC. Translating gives CSVQGQGDEQYF.

For the CDR3, the DNA is TGTGCCAGCAGTAAGGACAGGGGCAATCAGCCCCAGCATTTT. Translated, it gives CASSKDRGNQPQHF. The chain has TRBV6-5 and TRBJ1-5; 8 nucleotides match TRBD1. The CDR3 consists of 14 residues. Germline-derived CDR1 and CDR2 are MNHEY and SVGAGI. The ends lost 5 bases at V and 2 bases at J; junction bases unmatched: 2.

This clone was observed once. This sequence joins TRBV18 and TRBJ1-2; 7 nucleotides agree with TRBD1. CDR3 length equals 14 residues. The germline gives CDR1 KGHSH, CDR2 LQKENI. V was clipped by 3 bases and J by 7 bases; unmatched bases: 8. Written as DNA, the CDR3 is TGTGCCAGCTCACCGGAAACAGGGGCGAGTGGCTACACCTTC. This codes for CASSPETGASGYTF.

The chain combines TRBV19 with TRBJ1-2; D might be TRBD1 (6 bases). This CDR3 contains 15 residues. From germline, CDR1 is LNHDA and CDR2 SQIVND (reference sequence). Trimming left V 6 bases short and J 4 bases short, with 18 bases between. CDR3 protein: CASSPRAGASYGYTF. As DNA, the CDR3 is TGTGCCAGTAGCCCAAGGGCAGGGGCTAGCTATGGCTACACCTTC.

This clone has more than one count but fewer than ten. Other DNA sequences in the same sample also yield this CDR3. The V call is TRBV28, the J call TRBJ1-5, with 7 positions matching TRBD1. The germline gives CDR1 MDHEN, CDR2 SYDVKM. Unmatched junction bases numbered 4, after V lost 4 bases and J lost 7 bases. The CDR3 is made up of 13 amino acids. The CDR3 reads CASSSDREQPQHF. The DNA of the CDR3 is TGTGCCAGCAGTTCCGACAGGGAACAGCCCCAGCATTTT.

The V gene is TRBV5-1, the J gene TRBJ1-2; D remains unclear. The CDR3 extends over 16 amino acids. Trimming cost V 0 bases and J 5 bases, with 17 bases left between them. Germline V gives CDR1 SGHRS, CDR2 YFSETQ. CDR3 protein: CASSLVSGSLLYGYTF. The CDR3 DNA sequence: TGCGCCAGCAGCTTGGTTTCAGGCTCTCTCCTATATGGCTACACCTTC.

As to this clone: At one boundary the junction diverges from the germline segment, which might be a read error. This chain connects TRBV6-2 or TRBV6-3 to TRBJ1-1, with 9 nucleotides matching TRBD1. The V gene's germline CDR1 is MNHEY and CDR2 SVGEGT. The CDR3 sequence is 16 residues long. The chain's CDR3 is CASRYTPDRGNPEAFF. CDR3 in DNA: TGTGCCAGCAGATACACCCCCGACAGGGGGAACCCTGAAGCTTTCTTT.

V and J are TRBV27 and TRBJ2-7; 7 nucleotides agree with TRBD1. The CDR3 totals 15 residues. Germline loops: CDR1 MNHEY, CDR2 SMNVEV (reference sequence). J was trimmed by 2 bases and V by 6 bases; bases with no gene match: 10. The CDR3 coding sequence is TGTGCCAGCAGGACGACAAGGGACAGCCCCTACGAGCAGTACTTC. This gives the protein CASRTTRDSPYEQYF.

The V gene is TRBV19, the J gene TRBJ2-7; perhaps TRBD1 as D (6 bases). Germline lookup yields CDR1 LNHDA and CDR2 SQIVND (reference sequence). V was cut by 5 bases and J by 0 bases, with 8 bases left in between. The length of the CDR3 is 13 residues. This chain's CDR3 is CASSYRASYEQYF. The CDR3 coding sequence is TGTGCCAGTAGTTACAGGGCCTCCTACGAGCAGTACTTC.

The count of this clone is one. Here the CDR3 reads CASSLGDRVSYGYTF. CDR3 bases: TGTGCCAGCAGCTTAGGGGACAGGGTCAGCTATGGCTACACCTTC. The gene calls are TRBV5-6 and TRBJ1-2; 9 bases align to TRBD1. This CDR3 is 15 amino acids long. Unmatched junction bases numbered 6, after V lost 2 bases and J lost 4 bases. Germline CDR1 and CDR2: SGHDT and YYEEEE. The full variable domain, rest sourced from reference TRBV5-6 and TRBJ1-2, is DAGVTQSPTHLIKTRGQQVTLRCSPKSGHDTVSWYQQALGQGPQFIFQYYEEEERQRGNFPDRFSGHQFPNYSSELNVNALLLGDSALYLCASSLGDRVSYGYTFGSGTRLTVV.

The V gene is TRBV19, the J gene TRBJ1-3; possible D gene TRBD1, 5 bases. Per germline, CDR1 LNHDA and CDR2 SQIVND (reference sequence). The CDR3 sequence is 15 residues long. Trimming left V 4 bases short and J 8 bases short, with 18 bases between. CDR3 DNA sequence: TGTGCCAGTAGTAAACAGGCTACTGCACCGGACACCATATATTTT. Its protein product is CASSKQATAPDTIYF.

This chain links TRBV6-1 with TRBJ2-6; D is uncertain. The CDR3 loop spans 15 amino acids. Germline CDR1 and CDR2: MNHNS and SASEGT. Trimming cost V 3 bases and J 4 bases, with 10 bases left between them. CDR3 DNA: TGTGCCAGCAGTGAGCGGAGCCGGGGGGCCAACGTCCTGACTTTC. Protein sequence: CASSERSRGANVLTF.

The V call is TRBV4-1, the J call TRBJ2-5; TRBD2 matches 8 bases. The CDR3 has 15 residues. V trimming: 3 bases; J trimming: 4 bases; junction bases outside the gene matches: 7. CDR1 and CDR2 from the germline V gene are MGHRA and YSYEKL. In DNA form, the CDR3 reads TGCGCCAGCAGCCAGAACTCGCTAGCGGGAGAGACCCAGTACTTC. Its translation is CASSQNSLAGETQYF.

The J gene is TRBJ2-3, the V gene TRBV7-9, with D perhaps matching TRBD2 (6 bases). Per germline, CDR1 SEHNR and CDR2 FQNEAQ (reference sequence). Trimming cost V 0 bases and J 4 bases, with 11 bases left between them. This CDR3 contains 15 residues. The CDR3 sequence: CASSLAGTAADTQYF. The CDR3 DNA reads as TGTGCCAGCAGCTTAGCCGGGACTGCCGCAGATACGCAGTATTTT.

The CDR3 protein is CASSKPRDRGDGYTF. CDR3 nucleotide sequence: TGTGCCAGCAGCAAGCCGCGGGACAGGGGAGATGGCTACACCTTC. The chain joins TRBV28 to TRBJ1-2; 10 nucleotides line up with TRBD1. CDR1 is MDHEN, CDR2 SYDVKM, per germline. Trimming took 6 bases from V and 6 from J; bases not matched to a gene: 10. The length of the CDR3 is 15 residues.

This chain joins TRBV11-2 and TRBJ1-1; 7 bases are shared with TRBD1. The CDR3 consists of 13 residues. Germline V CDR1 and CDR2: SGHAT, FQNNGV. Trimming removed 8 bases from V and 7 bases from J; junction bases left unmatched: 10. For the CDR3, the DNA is TGTGCCAGCCGCCTACAGGGGTTGGGTGAAGCTTTCTTT. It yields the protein CASRLQGLGEAFF.

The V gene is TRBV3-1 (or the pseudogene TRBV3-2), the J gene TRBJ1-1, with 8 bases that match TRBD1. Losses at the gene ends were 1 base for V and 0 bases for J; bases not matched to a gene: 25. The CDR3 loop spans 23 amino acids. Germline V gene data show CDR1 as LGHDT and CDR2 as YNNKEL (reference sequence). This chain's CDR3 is CASSQGFAGTGTPGTHLNTEAFF. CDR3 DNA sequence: TGTGCCAGCAGCCAAGGTTTTGCCGGGACAGGAACCCCCGGGACGCACTTGAACACTGAAGCTTTCTTT.

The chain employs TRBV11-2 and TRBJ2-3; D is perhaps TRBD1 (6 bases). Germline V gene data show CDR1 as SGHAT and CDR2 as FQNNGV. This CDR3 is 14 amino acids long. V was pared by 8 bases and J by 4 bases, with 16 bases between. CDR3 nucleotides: TGTGCCAGCGCAATGGGGGCCCAGCCAGATACGCAGTATTTT. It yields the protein CASAMGAQPDTQYF.

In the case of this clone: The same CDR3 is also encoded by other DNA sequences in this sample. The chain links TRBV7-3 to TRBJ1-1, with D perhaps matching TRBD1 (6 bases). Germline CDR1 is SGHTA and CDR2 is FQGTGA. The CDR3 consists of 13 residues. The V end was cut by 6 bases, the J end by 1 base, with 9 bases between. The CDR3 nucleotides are TGTGCCAGCAGTTCACAGGGGAACACTGAAGCTTTCTTT. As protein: CASSSQGNTEAFF.